The sequence of this T cell receptor beta chain was determined in a study of blood T cells in healthy people across ages. Study summary: Capturing about one barcoded beta molecule per two T cells was achieved by template switching.

Study results and caveats: Higher diversity, along with more naive CD4+ cells, distinguished long-lived donors from aged donors.

Each donor gave ten milliliters of peripheral blood. Germline values: CDR1 SNHLY, CDR2 FYNNEI. With V trimmed by 7 bases and J by 12 bases, 22 bases remained unmatched. The CDR3 totals 16 residues. It was with a sample-barcoded 5' primer and a J-beta primer mix that a second PCR of about 7 to 12 cycles was run. Through a template-switch adaptor with 12 random nucleotides, each cDNA molecule received a tag. TCRdb recomputed calls from the 5' RACE reads with MiXCR, one row per CDR3 protein. The sample has roughly 900,000 distinct CDR3 sequences; under 35% are singletons. This clonotype was seen more than once but under ten times. No antigen is known for it.

Sequencing was carried out using blood. The receptor was isolated from a woman of 80 years or more in good health. V gene TRBV2 combines with J gene TRBJ2-7, with 9 bases fitting TRBD2. For the CDR3, the DNA is TGTGCCAGCACCCGCGGGAGGGCTAGCGGGCAAGAGACCCGGTACTTC. It is translated as CASTRGRASGQETRYF.